Each of the 9 T cell receptor beta chains below was sequenced from the same sample in a study of blood T cell repertoires in COVID-19 (dated by TCRdb to 2018 to 2021). Library prep was done by the immunoSEQ multiplex PCR assay. TCRdb mirrors the immuneACCESS table, restricted to in-frame sequences. Some clones are absent from its copies; in checked studies, under half trace to an unresolved V gene, and the reason for the others is unknown. Across this sample there are 200,000 to 300,000 clones, with 86% seen only once. The top ten constitute about 5.4% of the sample. The source material was peripheral blood. Receptors originate from a woman aged 80 or over with COVID-19, enrolled during active disease.

This sequence joins TRBV6-6 and TRBJ1-1; no definite D call. Trimming took 6 bases from V and 1 from J, leaving 9 bases between them. In germline, CDR1 is MNHNY, CDR2 SVGAGI (reference sequence). This CDR3 is built from 13 residues. The CDR3 loop is CASSRNGNTEAFF. In DNA, the CDR3 is TGTGCCAGCAGCCGTAACGGGAACACTGAAGCTTTCTTT.

About this clone: The missing conserved phenylalanine or tryptophan at the end of this CDR3 makes a read error likely. No DNA is shown, since the ends of the CDR3 on it are uncertain; the CDR3 is the one TCRdb lists. The rearrangement uses TRBV7-3 and TRBJ1-4; the table's D call, TRBD1, has no DNA check behind it. Germline V lookup: CDR1 SGHTA, CDR2 FQGTGA. The CDR3 is made up of 13 amino acids, end residues included. The CDR3 loop is CASSSLNYRDSNH.

CDR3 sequence reads: CASSPGGRVDSPLHF. CDR3 DNA: TGTGCCAGCAGCCCCGGCGGGAGGGTTGATTCACCCCTCCACTTT. The chain recombines TRBV5-4 with TRBJ1-6; unclear D gene. Germline-derived CDR1 and CDR2 are SGHNT and YYREEE (reference sequence). V lost 4 bases and J 8 bases, leaving 16 bases between the germline ends. The CDR3 spans 15 residues.

The sample holds a few counts of this clone. The chain is built from TRBV7-9 and TRBJ1-1; weak D call: TRBD1 (6 bases). Germline values: CDR1 SEHNR, CDR2 FQNEAQ (reference sequence). The CDR3 length is 15 residues. Trimming removed 3 bases at V and 2 bases at J, with 13 bases between. The CDR3 loop reads CASSFKGDGNTEAFF. CDR3 in DNA: TGTGCCAGCAGCTTTAAGGGGGACGGTAACACTGAAGCTTTCTTT.

The chain uses TRBV18 and TRBJ1-2; the D is unclear. CDR1 and CDR2 from the germline V gene are KGHSH and LQKENI. V dropped 2 bases and J dropped 6 bases, with 10 bases sitting between them. The CDR3 length is 13 residues. Written as DNA, the CDR3 is TGTGCCAGCTCACCAACCCGAGGGAATGGCTACACCTTC. Translation gives CASSPTRGNGYTF.

The chain links TRBV2 to TRBJ1-2; maybe TRBD1 (5 bases). The ends were cut back, 11 bases at V and 6 bases at J, with 19 bases in the middle. The CDR3 sequence is 13 residues long. CDR1 SNHLY and CDR2 FYNNEI come from the germline V gene. Here the CDR3 reads CAGRGLATHGYTF. The DNA for the CDR3 is TGTGCCGGGAGGGGCCTGGCTACTCATGGCTACACCTTC.

V is TRBV18 and J is TRBJ1-3; 7 bases agree with TRBD1. The CDR3 consists of 13 residues. The V gene end was trimmed by 3 bases and the J gene end by 4 bases; junction bases not matched to a gene: 0. CDR1 and CDR2 from the germline V gene are KGHSH and LQKENI. DNA of the CDR3: TGTGCCAGCTCACCGGGACAGGGAAACACCATATATTTT. Protein product: CASSPGQGNTIYF.

The V call is TRBV4-3, the J call TRBJ1-2; TRBD1 aligns across 8 bases. The V gene end was trimmed by 0 bases and the J gene end by 2 bases; junction bases not matched to a gene: 5. The germline gives CDR1 LGHNA, CDR2 YSLEER. The CDR3 consists of 16 residues. The CDR3 spells CASSQESSGGNYGYTF. The CDR3 DNA is TGCGCCAGCAGCCAAGAATCCTCAGGGGGCAACTATGGCTACACCTTC.

This chain joins TRBV5-1 and TRBJ1-3; 7 bases are shared with TRBD1. The germline V gene has CDR1 SGHRS and CDR2 YFSETQ. Losses at the gene ends were 4 bases for V and 4 bases for J; bases not matched to a gene: 8. This CDR3 has 15 amino acids. This chain's CDR3 is CASSTTGAGGNTIYF. DNA of the CDR3: TGCGCCAGCAGCACTACAGGGGCGGGCGGAAACACCATATATTTT.